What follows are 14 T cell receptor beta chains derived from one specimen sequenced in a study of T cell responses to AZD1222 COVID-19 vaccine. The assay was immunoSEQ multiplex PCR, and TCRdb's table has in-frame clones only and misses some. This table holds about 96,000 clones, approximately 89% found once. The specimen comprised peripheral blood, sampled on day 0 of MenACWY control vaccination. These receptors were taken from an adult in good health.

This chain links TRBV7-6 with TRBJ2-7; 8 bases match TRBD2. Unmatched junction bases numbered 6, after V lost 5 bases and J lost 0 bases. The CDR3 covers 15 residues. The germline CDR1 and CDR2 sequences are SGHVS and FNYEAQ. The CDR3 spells CASSPGLGVSYEQYF. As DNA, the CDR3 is TGTGCCAGCAGCCCGGGACTAGGCGTCTCCTACGAGCAGTACTTC.

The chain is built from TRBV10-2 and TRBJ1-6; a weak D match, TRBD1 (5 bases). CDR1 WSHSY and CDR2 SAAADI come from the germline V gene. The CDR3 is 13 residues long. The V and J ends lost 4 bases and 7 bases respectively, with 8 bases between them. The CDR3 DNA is TGCGCCAGCAGTGCAGGGCCAAATTCACCCCTCCACTTT. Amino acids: CASSAGPNSPLHF.

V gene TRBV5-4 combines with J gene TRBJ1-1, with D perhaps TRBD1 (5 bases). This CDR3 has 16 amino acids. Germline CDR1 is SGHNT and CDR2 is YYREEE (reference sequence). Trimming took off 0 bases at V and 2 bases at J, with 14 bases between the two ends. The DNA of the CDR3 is TGTGCCAGCAGCTTGGGGCTCCGCCAGGGAAACACTGAAGCTTTCTTT. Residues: CASSLGLRQGNTEAFF.

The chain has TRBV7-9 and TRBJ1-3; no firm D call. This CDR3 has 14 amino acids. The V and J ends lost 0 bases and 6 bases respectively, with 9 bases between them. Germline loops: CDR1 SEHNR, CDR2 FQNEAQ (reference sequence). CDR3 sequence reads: CASSLALQANTIYF. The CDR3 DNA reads TGTGCCAGCAGCTTAGCGCTCCAAGCAAACACCATATATTTT.

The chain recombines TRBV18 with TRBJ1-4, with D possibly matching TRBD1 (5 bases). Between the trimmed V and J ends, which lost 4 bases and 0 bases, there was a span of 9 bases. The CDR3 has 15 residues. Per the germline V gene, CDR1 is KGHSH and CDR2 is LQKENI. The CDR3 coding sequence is TGTGCCAGCTCACGTGGGACGGCAACTAATGAAAAACTGTTTTTT. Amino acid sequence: CASSRGTATNEKLFF. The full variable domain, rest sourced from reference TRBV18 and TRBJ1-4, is NAGVMQNPRHLVRRRGQEARLRCSPMKGHSHVYWYRQLPEEGLKFMVYLQKENIIDESGMPKERFSAEFPKEGPSILRIQQVVRGDSAAYFCASSRGTATNEKLFFGSGTQLSVL.

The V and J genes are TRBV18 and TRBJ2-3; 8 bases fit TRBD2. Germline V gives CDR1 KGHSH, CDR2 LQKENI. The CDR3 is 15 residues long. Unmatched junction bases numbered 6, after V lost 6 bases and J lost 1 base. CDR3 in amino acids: CASSSGLAGTDTQYF. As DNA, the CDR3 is TGTGCCAGCTCCTCCGGACTAGCTGGCACAGATACGCAGTATTTT.

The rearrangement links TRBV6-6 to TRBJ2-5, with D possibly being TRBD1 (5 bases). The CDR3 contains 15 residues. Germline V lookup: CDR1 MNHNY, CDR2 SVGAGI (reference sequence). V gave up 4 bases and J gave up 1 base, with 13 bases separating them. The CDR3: CASSSPRESQETQYF. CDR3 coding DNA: TGTGCCAGCAGTTCACCCAGGGAATCCCAAGAGACCCAGTACTTC.

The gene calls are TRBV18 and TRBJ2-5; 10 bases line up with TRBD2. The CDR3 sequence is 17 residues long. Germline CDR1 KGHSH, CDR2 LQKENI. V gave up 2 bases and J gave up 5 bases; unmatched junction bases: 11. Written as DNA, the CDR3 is TGTGCCAGCTCACCAACACTAGCGGGACCCGGGGCGGAGACCCAGTACTTC. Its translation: CASSPTLAGPGAETQYF. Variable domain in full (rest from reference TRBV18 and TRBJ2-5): NAGVMQNPRHLVRRRGQEARLRCSPMKGHSHVYWYRQLPEEGLKFMVYLQKENIIDESGMPKERFSAEFPKEGPSILRIQQVVRGDSAAYFCASSPTLAGPGAETQYFGPGTRLLVL.

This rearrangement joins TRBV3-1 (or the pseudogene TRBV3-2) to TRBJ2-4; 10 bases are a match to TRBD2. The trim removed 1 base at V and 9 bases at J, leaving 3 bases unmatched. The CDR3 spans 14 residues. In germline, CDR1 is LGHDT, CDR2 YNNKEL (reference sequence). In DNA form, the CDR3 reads TGTGCCAGCAGCCAAGTAGCGGGAGGAGGCATTCAGTACTTC. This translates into CASSQVAGGGIQYF.

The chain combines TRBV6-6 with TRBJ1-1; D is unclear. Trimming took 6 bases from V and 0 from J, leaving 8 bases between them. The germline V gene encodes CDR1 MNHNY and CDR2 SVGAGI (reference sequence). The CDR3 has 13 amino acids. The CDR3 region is CASRRGMNTEAFF. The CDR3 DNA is TGTGCCAGCAGGCGAGGGATGAACACTGAAGCTTTCTTT.

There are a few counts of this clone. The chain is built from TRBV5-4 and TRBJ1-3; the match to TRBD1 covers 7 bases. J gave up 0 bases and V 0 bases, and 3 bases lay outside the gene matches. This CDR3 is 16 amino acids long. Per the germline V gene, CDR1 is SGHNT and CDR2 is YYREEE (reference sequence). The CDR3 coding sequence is TGTGCCAGCAGCTTGGGGGGACAGCGCTCTGGAAACACCATATATTTT. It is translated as CASSLGGQRSGNTIYF.

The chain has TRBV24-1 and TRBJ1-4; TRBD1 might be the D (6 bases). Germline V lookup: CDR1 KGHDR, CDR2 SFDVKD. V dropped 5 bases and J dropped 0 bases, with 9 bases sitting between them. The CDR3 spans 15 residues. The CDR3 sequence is CATSGSGATNEKLFF. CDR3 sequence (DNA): TGTGCCACCAGTGGCTCAGGGGCAACTAATGAAAAACTGTTTTTT.

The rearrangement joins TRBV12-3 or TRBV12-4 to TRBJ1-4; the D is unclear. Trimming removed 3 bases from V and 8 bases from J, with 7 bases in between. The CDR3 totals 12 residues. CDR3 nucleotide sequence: TGTGCCAGCAGTTTTGTGCAAGAAAAACTGTTTTTT. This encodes CASSFVQEKLFF.

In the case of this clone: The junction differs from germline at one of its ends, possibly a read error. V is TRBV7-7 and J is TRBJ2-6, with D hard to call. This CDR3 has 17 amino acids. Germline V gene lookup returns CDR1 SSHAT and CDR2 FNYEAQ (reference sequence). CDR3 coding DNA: TGTGCTAGCAGCTCCGTAAGTCCGGGTACTGGGGCCAACGTCCTGACTTTC. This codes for CASSSVSPGTGANVLTF.